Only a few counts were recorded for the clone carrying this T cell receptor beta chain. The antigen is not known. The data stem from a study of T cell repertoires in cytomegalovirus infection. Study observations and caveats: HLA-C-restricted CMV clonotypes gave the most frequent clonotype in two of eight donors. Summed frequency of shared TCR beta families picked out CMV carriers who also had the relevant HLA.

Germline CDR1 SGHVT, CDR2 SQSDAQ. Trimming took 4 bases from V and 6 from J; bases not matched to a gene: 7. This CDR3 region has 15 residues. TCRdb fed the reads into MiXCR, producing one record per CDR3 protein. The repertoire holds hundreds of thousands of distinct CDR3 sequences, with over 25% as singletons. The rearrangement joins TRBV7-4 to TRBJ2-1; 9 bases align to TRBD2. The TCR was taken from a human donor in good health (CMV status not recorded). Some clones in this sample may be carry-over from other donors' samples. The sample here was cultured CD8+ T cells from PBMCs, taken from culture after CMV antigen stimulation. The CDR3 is CASSWDAGGRNEQFF. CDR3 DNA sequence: TGTGCCAGCAGCTGGGATGCGGGGGGGCGCAATGAGCAGTTCTTC.